This TCR beta chain comes out of a study of T cells after yellow fever vaccination. Study-wide findings and caveats: Subsequent booster samples again held most clones from primary vaccination (more than 95% CD4, 85% to 90% CD8). Abundant clonotypes (contaminants from the bulk population) could be present in FACS-sorted repertoires.

TCRdb analysed the 5' RACE reads with MiXCR anew, one entry per CDR3 protein. The sample lists 360,000 or so distinct CDR3 sequences, around 10% seen once, with more than 15% in the top ten. Concerning this clonotype itself: What it recognizes is unknown.

The sample was PBMCs, taken on the day of the first yellow fever vaccination. The sequence derives from a man aged 18 to 29 who received the YFV17D yellow fever vaccine.

In nucleotides, the CDR3 is TGTGCCAGCAGTTGGTCAGGGACTCAGGAGCAGTACTTC. Its translation is CASSWSGTQEQYF. The V and J genes are TRBV27 and TRBJ2-7; weak D call: TRBD2 (6 bases). From germline, CDR1 is MNHEY and CDR2 SMNVEV (reference sequence). The CDR3 consists of 13 residues. Between the trimmed V and J ends, which lost 4 bases and 7 bases, there was a span of 14 bases.